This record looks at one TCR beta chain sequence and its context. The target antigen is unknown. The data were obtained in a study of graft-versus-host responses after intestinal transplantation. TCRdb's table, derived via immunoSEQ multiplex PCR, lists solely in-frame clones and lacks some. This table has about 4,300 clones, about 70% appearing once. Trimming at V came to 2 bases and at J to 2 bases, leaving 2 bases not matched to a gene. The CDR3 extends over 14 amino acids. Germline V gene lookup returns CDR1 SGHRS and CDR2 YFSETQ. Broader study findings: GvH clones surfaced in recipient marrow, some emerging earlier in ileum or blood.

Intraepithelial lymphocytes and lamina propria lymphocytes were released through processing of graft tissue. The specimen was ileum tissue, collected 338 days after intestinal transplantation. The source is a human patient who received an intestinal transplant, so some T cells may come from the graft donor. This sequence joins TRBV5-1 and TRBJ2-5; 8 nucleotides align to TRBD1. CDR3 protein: CASSLGTGQETQYF. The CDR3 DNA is TGCGCCAGCAGCTTAGGGACAGGACAAGAGACCCAGTACTTC.